This T cell receptor beta chain was captured in a study of cytomegalovirus exposure and HLA in healthy donors. Overall study findings and caveats: 16,951 TCR beta sequences were associated with HLA alleles at 0.05 false discovery rate in a later analysis. Productive status was seen about 87% or about 30% of the time for most TCR beta V segments in an earlier analysis. Analyses of presence/absence relied on an assumption of roughly uniform sequencing depth across donors.

Germline assignment: CDR1 SGDLS and CDR2 YYNGEE. Trimming stripped 0 bases from V and 0 bases from J, with 11 bases between. This CDR3 contains 16 residues. Primers for the PCR totalled 60 Vbeta and 13 Jbeta. In the authors' methods: Around 10 million of the approximately 80 million unique TCR beta chains counted in a later analysis were shared. The repertoire was sequenced with immunoSEQ multiplex PCR; TCRdb's copy has only in-frame clones and lacks some. V, J and clone size derive from that table, while D and trimming were established from the DNA sequence. The sample lists 75,000 to 90,000 clones, about 73% occurring once. Details on this clone: The antigen is not known.

The receptor was isolated from a man between 40 and 49 years old in good health and CMV-seronegative. The rearrangement uses TRBV9 and TRBJ2-3, with no clear D. Sequencing was done on a sample of PBMCs. The CDR3 region is CASSVGSGTSTDTQYF. CDR3 nucleotides: TGTGCCAGCAGCGTAGGTTCGGGTACTAGCACAGATACGCAGTATTTT. The variable domain in full, with the rest retrieved from reference TRBV9 and TRBJ2-3, is DSGVTQTPKHLITATGQRVTLRCSPRSGDLSVYWYQQSLDQGLQFLIQYYNGEERAKGNILERFSAQQFPDLHSELNLSSLELGDSALYFCASSVGSGTSTDTQYFGPGTRLTVL.